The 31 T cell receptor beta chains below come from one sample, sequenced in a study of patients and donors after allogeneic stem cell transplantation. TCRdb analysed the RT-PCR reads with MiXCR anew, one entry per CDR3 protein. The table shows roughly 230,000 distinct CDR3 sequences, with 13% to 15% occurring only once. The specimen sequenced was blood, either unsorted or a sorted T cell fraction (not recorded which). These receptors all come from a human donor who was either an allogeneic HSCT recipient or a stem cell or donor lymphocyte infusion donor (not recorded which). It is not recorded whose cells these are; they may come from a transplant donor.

The CDR3 loop is CASSISQPTGYTF. DNA of the CDR3: TGTGCCAGTAGTATCAGTCAGCCAACAGGCTACACCTTC. The chain combines TRBV19 with TRBJ1-2; D unresolved. Germline loops: CDR1 LNHDA, CDR2 SQIVND (reference sequence). The CDR3 extends over 13 amino acids. V was pared by 3 bases and J by 8 bases, with 13 bases between.

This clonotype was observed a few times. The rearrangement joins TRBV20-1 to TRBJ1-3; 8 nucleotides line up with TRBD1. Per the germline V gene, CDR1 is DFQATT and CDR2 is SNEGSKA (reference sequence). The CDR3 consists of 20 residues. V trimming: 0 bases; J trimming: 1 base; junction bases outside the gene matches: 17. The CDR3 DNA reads TGCAGTGCTAGAGATGGGGGCTCGACAGGGGCCATGTCTTCTGGAAACACCATATATTTT. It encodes CSARDGGSTGAMSSGNTIYF.

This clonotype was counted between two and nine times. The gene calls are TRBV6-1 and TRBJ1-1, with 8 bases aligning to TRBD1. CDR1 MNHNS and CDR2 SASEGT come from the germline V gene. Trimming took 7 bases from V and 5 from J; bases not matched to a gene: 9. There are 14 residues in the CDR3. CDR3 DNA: TGTGCCAGCAAACAACAGGGGGGAGGGACTGAAGCTTTCTTT. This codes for CASKQQGGGTEAFF.

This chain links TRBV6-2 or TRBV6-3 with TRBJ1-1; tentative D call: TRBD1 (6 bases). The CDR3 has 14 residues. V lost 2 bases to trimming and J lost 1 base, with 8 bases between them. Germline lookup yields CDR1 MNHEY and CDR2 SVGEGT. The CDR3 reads CASSYGTWNTEAFF. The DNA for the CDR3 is TGTGCCAGCAGTTACGGGACATGGAACACTGAAGCTTTCTTT.

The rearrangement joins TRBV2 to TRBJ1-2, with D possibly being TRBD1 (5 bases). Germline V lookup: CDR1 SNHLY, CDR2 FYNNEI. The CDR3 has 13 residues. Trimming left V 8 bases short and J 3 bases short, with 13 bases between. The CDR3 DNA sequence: TGTGCCAGCCTCAGGGATCGTGACTATGGCTACACCTTC. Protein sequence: CASLRDRDYGYTF.

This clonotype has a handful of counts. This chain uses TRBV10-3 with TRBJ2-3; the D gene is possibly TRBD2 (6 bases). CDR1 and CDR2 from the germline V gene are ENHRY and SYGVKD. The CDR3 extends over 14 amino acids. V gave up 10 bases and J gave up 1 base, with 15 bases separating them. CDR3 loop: CATGGVRGTDTQYF. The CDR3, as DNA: TGTGCCACCGGGGGAGTTCGTGGCACAGATACGCAGTATTTT.

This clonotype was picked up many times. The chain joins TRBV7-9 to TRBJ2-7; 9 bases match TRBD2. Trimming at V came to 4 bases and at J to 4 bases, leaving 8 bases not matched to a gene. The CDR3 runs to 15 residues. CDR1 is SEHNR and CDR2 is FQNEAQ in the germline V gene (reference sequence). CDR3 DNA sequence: TGTGCCAGCAGCTCCAGTAGCGGGAGTGTTTACGAGCAGTACTTC. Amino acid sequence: CASSSSSGSVYEQYF.

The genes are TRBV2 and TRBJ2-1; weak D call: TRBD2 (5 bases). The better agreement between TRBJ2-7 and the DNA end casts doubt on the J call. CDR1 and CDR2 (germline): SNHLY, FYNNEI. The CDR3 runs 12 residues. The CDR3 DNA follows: TGTGCCAGCGGGAGAACCTACAATGAGCAGTACTTC. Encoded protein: CASGRTYNEQYF.

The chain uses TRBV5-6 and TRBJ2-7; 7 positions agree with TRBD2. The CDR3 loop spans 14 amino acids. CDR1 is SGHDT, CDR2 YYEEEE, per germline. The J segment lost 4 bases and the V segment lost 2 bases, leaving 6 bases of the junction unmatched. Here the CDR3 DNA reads TGTGCCAGCAGCTTACCGGGACTAAGTTACGAGCAGTACTTC. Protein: CASSLPGLSYEQYF.

The CDR3: CASSHPLGLAGSADTQYF. DNA for the CDR3: TGTGCCAGCAGCCACCCCCTGGGACTAGCGGGTAGTGCAGATACGCAGTATTTT. The V and J genes are TRBV3-1 and TRBJ2-3; 12 bases align to TRBD2. The CDR3 runs 18 residues. Germline values: CDR1 LGHDT, CDR2 YNNKEL (reference sequence). J gave up 4 bases and V 3 bases, and 11 bases lay outside the gene matches.

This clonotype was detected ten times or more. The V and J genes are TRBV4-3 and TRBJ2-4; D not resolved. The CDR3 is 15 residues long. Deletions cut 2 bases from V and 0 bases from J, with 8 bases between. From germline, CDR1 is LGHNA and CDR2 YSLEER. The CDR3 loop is CASSQRGLAKNIQYF. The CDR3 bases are TGCGCCAGCAGCCAAAGAGGTCTAGCCAAAAACATTCAGTACTTC.

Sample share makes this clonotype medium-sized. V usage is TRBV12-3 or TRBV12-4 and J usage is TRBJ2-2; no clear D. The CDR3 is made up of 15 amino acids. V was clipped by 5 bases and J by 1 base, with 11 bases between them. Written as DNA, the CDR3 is TGTGCCAGCAGTCCACATACGGGGAACACCGGGGAGCTGTTTTTT. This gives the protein CASSPHTGNTGELFF.

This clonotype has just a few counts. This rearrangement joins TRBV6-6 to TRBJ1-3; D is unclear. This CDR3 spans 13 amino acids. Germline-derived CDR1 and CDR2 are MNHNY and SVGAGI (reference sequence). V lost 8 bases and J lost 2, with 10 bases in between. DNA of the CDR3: TGTGCCAGCGGTACGGGAACTGGAAACACCATATATTTT. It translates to CASGTGTGNTIYF.

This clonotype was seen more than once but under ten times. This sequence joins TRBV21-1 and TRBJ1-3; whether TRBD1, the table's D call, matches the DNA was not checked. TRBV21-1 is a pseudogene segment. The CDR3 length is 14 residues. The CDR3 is CASSKDRAGNTIYF. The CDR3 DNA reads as TGTGCCAGCAGCAAAGACAGGGCTGGAAACACCATATATTTT.

The CDR3 coding sequence is TGCAGCGTTCTAACTAGCGGGAGAAAAGATGAGCAGTTCTTC. Amino acids: CSVLTSGRKDEQFF. This chain connects TRBV29-1 to TRBJ2-1; 11 positions agree with TRBD2. Germline assignment: CDR1 SQVTM and CDR2 ANQGSEA. The CDR3 length is 14 residues. The ends lost 5 bases at V and 8 bases at J; junction bases unmatched: 8.

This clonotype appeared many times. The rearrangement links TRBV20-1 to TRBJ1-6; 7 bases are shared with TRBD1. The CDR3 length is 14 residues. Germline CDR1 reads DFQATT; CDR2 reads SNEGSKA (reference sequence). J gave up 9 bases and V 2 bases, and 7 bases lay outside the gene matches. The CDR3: CSARQGDRSSPLHF. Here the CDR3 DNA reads TGCAGTGCTAGACAGGGGGACCGTAGTTCACCCCTCCACTTT.

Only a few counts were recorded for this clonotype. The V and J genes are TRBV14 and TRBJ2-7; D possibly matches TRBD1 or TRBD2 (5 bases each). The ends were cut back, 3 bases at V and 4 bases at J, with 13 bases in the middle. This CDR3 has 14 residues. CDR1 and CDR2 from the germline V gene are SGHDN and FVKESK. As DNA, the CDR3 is TGTGCCAGCAGCCATCCGGGACGCCTTTACGAGCAGTACTTC. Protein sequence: CASSHPGRLYEQYF. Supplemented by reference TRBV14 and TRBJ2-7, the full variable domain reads EAGVTQFPSHSVIEKGQTVTLRCDPISGHDNLYWYRRVMGKEIKFLLHFVKESKQDESGMPNNRFLAERTGGTYSTLKVQPAELEDSGVYFCASSHPGRLYEQYFGPGTRLTVT.

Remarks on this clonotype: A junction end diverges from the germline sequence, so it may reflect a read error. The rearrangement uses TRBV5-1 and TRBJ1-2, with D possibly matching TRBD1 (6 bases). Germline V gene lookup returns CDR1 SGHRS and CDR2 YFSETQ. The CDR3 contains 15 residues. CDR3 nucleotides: TGCGCCAGCAGCTGGAAACAGGGAGGCAACTATGGCTACGCCTTC. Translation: CASSWKQGGNYGYAF.

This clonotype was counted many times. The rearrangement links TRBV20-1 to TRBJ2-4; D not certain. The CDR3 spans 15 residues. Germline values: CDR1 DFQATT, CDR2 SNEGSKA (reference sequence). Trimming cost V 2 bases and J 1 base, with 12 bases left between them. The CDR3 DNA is TGCAGTGCTAGAACAGACACCCCGGCCAAAAACATTCAGTACTTC. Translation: CSARTDTPAKNIQYF.

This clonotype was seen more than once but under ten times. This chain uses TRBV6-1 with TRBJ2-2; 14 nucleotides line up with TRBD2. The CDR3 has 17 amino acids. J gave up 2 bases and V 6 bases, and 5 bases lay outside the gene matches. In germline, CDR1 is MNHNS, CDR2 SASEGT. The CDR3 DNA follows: TGTGCCAGCAGGCGAGGGACTAGCGGGAGAAACACCGGGGAGCTGTTTTTT. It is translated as CASRRGTSGRNTGELFF.

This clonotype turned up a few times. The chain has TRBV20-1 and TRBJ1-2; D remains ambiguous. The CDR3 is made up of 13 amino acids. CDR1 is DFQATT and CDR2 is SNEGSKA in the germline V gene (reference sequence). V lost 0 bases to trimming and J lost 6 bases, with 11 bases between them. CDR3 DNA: TGCAGTGCTAGAGATCTGGGCAGAAATGGCTACACCTTC. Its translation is CSARDLGRNGYTF.

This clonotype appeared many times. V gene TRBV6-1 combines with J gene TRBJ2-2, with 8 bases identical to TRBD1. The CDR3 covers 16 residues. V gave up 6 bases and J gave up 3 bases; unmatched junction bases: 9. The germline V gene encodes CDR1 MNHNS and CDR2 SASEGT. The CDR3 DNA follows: TGTGCCAGCAGAGCTTTCGGGACAGGCTACACCGGGGAGCTGTTTTTT. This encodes CASRAFGTGYTGELFF.

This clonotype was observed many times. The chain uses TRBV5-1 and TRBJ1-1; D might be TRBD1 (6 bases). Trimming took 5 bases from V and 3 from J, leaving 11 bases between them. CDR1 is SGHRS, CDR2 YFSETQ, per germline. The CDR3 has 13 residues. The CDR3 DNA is TGCGCCAGCAGTCCCAGGGGAGACACTGAAGCTTTCTTT. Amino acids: CASSPRGDTEAFF. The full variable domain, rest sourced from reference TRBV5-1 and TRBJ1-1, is KAGVTQTPRYLIKTRGQQVTLSCSPISGHRSVSWYQQTPGQGLQFLFEYFSETQRNKGNFPGRFSGRQFSNSRSEMNVSTLELGDSALYLCASSPRGDTEAFFGQGTRLTVV.

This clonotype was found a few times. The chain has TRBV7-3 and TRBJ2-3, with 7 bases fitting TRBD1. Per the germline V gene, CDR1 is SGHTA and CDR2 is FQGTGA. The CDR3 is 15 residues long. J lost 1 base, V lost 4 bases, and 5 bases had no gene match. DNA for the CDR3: TGTGCCAGCAGCTCTACAGGGGCCCGCACAGATACGCAGTATTTT. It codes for CASSSTGARTDTQYF.

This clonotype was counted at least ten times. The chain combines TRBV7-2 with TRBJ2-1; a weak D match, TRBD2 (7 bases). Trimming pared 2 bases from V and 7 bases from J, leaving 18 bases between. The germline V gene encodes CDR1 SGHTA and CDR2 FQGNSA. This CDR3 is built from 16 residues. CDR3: CASSLHGAGARNEQFF. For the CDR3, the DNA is TGTGCCAGCAGCTTACACGGCGCGGGGGCGCGGAATGAGCAGTTCTTC.

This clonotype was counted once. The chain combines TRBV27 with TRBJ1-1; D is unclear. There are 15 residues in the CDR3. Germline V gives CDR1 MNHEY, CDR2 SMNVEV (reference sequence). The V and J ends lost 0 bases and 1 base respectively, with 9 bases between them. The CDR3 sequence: CASSLSRAANTEAFF. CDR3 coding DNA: TGTGCCAGCAGTTTATCACGGGCGGCGAACACTGAAGCTTTCTTT.

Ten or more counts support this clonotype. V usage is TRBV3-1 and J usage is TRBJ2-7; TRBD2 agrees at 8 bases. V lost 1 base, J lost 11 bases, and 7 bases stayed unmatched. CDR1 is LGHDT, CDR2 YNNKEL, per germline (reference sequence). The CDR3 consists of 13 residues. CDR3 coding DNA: TGTGCCAGCAGCCAAGGGGTCGGGAGGGCCGAGTACTTC. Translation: CASSQGVGRAEYF.

CDR3 residues: CASSFRAGNSYEQYF. The CDR3 bases are TGTGCCAGCAGTTTTCGGGCGGGGAACTCCTACGAGCAGTACTTC. The genes are TRBV12-3 or TRBV12-4 and TRBJ2-7; weak D call: TRBD2 (6 bases). The CDR3 is 15 amino acids. Trimming took off 3 bases at V and 0 bases at J, with 12 bases between the two ends.

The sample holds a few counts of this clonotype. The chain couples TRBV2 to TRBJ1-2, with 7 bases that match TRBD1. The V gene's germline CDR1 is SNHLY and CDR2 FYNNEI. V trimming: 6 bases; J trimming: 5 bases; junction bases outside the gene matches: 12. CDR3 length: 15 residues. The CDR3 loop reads CASSVNLQGWYGYTF. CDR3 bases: TGTGCCAGCAGCGTGAACCTACAGGGGTGGTATGGCTACACCTTC. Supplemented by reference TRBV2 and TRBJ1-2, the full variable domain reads EPEVTQTPSHQVTQMGQEVILRCVPISNHLYFYWYRQILGQKVEFLVSFYNNEISEKSEIFDDQFSVERPDGSNFTLKIRSTKLEDSAMYFCASSVNLQGWYGYTFGSGTRLTVV.

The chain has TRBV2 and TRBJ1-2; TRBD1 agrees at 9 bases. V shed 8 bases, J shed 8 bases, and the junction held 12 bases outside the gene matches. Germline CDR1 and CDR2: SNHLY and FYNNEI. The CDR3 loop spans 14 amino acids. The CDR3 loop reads CASGKLPGQGGYTF. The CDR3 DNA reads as TGTGCCAGCGGTAAATTGCCGGGACAGGGAGGCTACACCTTC.

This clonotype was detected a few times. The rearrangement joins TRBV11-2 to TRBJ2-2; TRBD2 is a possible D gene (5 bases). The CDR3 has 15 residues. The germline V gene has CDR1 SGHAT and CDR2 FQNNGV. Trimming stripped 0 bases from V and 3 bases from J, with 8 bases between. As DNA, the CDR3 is TGTGCCAGCAGCTTAGAACCGAGGGACACCGGGGAGCTGTTTTTT. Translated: CASSLEPRDTGELFF.